The 14 T cell receptor beta chains presented below share a single source sample, sequenced in a study of T cell changes during pregnancy in multiple sclerosis. This table comes from immunoSEQ multiplex PCR, and its TCRdb copy is limited to in-frame clones, with some not included. The sample holds about 60,000 clones, roughly 90% seen once. The sequencing here drew on peripheral blood, taken in the first trimester of pregnancy. Receptor source: a female donor with multiple sclerosis, enrolled in a pregnancy study.

For the CDR3, the DNA is TGTGCCATCAGGAATAGCGGGAGGGCTCCCTACGAGCAGTACTTC. This encodes CAIRNSGRAPYEQYF. This sequence joins TRBV10-3 and TRBJ2-7; TRBD2 matches at 11 bases. In germline, CDR1 is ENHRY, CDR2 SYGVKD. This CDR3 has 15 amino acids. Trimming at V came to 6 bases and at J to 2 bases, leaving 6 bases not matched to a gene.

The chain employs TRBV7-2 and TRBJ2-1; 8 nucleotides match TRBD2. The junction had 18 bases not matched to a gene; V was cut back by 7 bases and J by 7 bases. From germline, CDR1 is SGHTA and CDR2 FQGNSA. The CDR3 loop spans 17 amino acids. CDR3 amino acids: CASNLVGSGINRNEQFF. CDR3 bases: TGTGCCAGCAACCTAGTGGGTAGCGGGATAAATCGGAATGAGCAGTTCTTC.

This chain connects TRBV7-9 to TRBJ1-2; TRBD1 is a possible D gene (6 bases). The V gene lost 5 bases and the J gene lost 4 bases, with 14 bases spanning the gap. Germline V gene data show CDR1 as SEHNR and CDR2 as FQNEAQ (reference sequence). The CDR3 has 14 amino acids. CDR3 DNA: TGTGCCAGCAGCCCCAGGGGAACTGGCTATGGCTACACCTTC. This encodes CASSPRGTGYGYTF.

V gene TRBV5-1 combines with J gene TRBJ1-2; 8 positions match TRBD1. CDR1 and CDR2 (germline): SGHRS, YFSETQ. There are 14 residues in the CDR3. The V segment lost 8 bases and the J segment 8 bases; nucleotides outside the gene matches: 14. CDR3 in amino acids: CASRLQGESYGYTF. CDR3 coding DNA: TGCGCCAGTAGATTACAGGGGGAATCTTACGGCTACACCTTC.

The J gene is TRBJ1-4, the V gene TRBV14; D is ambiguous. The CDR3 is 13 amino acids. Trimming pared 0 bases from V and 8 bases from J, leaving 7 bases between. Germline V gives CDR1 SGHDN, CDR2 FVKESK. The CDR3 sequence: CASSQDWREKLFF. The CDR3 coding sequence is TGTGCCAGCAGCCAAGATTGGAGGGAAAAACTGTTTTTT.

The V call is TRBV27, the J call TRBJ1-4; 7 bases map to TRBD1. Germline CDR1 is MNHEY and CDR2 is SMNVEV (reference sequence). V shed 3 bases and J 8 bases; nucleotides not matched to a gene: 9. The CDR3 spans 15 residues. This CDR3 is CASSFRTGQGEKLFF. The CDR3 nucleotides read TGTGCCAGCAGTTTCAGGACAGGCCAAGGGGAAAAACTGTTTTTT.

The chain is built from TRBV5-5 and TRBJ1-1; 9 bases align to TRBD1. This CDR3 comprises 15 residues. The ends lost 4 bases at V and 6 bases at J; junction bases unmatched: 10. CDR1 and CDR2 from the germline V gene are SGHKS and YYEKEE (reference sequence). For the CDR3, the DNA is TGTGCCAGCAGCACCAATATCCGACAGGGGGCTGAAGCTTTCTTT. It encodes CASSTNIRQGAEAFF. Looking up the rest from reference TRBV5-5 and TRBJ1-1 gives the full variable domain: DAGVTQSPTHLIKTRGQQVTLRCSPISGHKSVSWYQQVLGQGPQFIFQYYEKEERGRGNFPDRFSARQFPNYSSELNVNALLLGDSALYLCASSTNIRQGAEAFFGQGTRLTVV.

The V and J genes are TRBV10-1 and TRBJ2-7; a weak D match, TRBD2 (6 bases). The CDR3 spans 17 residues. Trimming removed 0 bases from V and 2 bases from J, with 17 bases in between. Germline assignment: CDR1 WNHNN and CDR2 SYGVQD (reference sequence). The CDR3 reads CASSESRRWRGTYEQYF. The CDR3 DNA is TGCGCCAGCAGTGAGTCGAGGAGATGGAGGGGAACCTACGAGCAGTACTTC.

This clone has just a few counts. The J gene is TRBJ2-3, the V gene TRBV19, with D uncertain. The CDR3 extends over 12 amino acids. In germline, CDR1 is LNHDA, CDR2 SQIVND (reference sequence). V was shortened by 3 bases and J by 3 bases, with 4 bases between the two germline ends. The CDR3 DNA reads TGTGCCAGTAGTATCGGTACAGATACGCAGTATTTT. Encoded protein: CASSIGTDTQYF.

This rearrangement joins TRBV9 to TRBJ2-7; D possibly corresponds to TRBD2 (6 bases). This CDR3 region has 14 residues. From germline, CDR1 is SGDLS and CDR2 YYNGEE. Trimming took 0 bases from V and 5 from J, leaving 12 bases between them. CDR3 region: CASSVGREWDEQYF. The CDR3, as DNA: TGTGCCAGCAGCGTAGGTCGGGAGTGGGACGAGCAGTACTTC.

Only one count was recorded for this clone. This sequence joins TRBV9 and TRBJ2-3; 9 bases are a match to TRBD2. Germline V gives CDR1 SGDLS, CDR2 YYNGEE. This CDR3 comprises 16 residues. V shed 2 bases and J 0 bases; nucleotides not matched to a gene: 4. The CDR3 region is CASSVAGGTSTDTQYF. The CDR3 DNA reads as TGTGCCAGCAGCGTGGCGGGAGGGACTAGCACAGATACGCAGTATTTT.

This clone is a singleton in its sample. This rearrangement joins TRBV11-2 to TRBJ2-3; 8 bases map to TRBD1. V lost 5 bases, J lost 10 bases, and 5 bases stayed unmatched. This CDR3 spans 12 amino acids. Germline CDR1 is SGHAT and CDR2 is FQNNGV. CDR3 DNA: TGTGCCAGCAGCCGCTCGGACAGGGCGCAGTATTTT. It codes for CASSRSDRAQYF.

The V gene is TRBV7-9, the J gene TRBJ1-1; D uncertain. V was shortened by 1 base and J by 7 bases, with 10 bases between the two germline ends. The CDR3 is 13 amino acids. In germline, CDR1 is SEHNR, CDR2 FQNEAQ (reference sequence). CDR3 protein: CASSLVGRNEAFF. The CDR3 region has the DNA TGTGCCAGCAGCTTAGTTGGGAGGAATGAAGCTTTCTTT.

The chain joins TRBV2 to TRBJ2-2; no firm D call. V gave up 4 bases and J gave up 3 bases, with 9 bases separating them. Germline lookup yields CDR1 SNHLY and CDR2 FYNNEI. This CDR3 has 14 amino acids. This CDR3 reads CASSAKSDTGELFF. CDR3 nucleotide sequence: TGTGCCAGCAGTGCGAAGTCAGACACCGGGGAGCTGTTTTTT.